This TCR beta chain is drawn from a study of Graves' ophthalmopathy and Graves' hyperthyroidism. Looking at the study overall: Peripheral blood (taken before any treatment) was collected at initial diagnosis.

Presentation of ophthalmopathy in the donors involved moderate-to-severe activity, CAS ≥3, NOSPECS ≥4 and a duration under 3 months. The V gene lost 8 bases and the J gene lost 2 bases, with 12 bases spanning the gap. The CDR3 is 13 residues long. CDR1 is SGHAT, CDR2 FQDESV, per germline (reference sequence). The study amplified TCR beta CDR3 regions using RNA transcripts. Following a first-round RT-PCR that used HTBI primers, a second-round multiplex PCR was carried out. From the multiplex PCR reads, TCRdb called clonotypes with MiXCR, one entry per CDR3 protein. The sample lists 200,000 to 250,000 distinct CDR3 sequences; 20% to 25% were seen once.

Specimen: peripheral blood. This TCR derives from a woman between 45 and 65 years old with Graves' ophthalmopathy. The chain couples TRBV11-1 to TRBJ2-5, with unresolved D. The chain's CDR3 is CASGRIRQETQYF. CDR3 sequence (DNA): TGTGCCAGCGGCCGGATTAGGCAAGAGACCCAGTACTTC.